The 20 T cell receptor beta chains reported below all come from one sample, sequenced in a study of T cells in localized non-small cell lung cancer. Generated by immunoSEQ multiplex PCR, the TCRdb table keeps only in-frame clones and is missing some. The sample yields some 72,000 clones, almost 85% seen once. This specimen was peripheral blood, taken before any cancer treatment. All receptors derive from a man between 40 and 70 years old with stage I lung adenocarcinoma.

This clone was counted between two and nine times. The chain couples TRBV14 to TRBJ1-3; maybe TRBD1 (6 bases). The V and J ends lost 0 bases and 16 bases respectively, with 16 bases between them. The CDR3 runs 13 residues. CDR1 is SGHDN and CDR2 is FVKESK in the germline V gene. The CDR3 here is CASSQDLQGTIYF. The CDR3 region has the DNA TGTGCCAGCAGCCAAGATTTACAGGGTACAATTTATTTT. Using reference TRBV14 and TRBJ1-3 for the parts outside the CDR3, the full variable domain is EAGVTQFPSHSVIEKGQTVTLRCDPISGHDNLYWYRRVMGKEIKFLLHFVKESKQDESGMPNNRFLAERTGGTYSTLKVQPAELEDSGVYFCASSQDLQGTIYFGEGSWLTVV.

This chain links TRBV5-4 with TRBJ2-6, with 8 bases lining up with TRBD1. The germline V gene has CDR1 SGHNT and CDR2 YYREEE (reference sequence). V gave up 5 bases and J gave up 1 base; unmatched junction bases: 11. The CDR3 consists of 18 residues. CDR3 DNA: TGTGCCAGCAGTCAAGGGACAGGCCTCCGTTCTGGGGCCAACGTCCTGACTTTC. This translates into CASSQGTGLRSGANVLTF.

This chain connects TRBV30 to TRBJ2-2; 9 bases map to TRBD1. The CDR3 runs 15 residues. Losses at the gene ends were 5 bases for V and 7 bases for J; bases not matched to a gene: 11. Germline CDR1 is GTSNPN and CDR2 is SVGIG (reference sequence). The CDR3 bases are TGTGCCTGGGAAACCGGGACAGGGAGTTTCGGGGAGCTGTTTTTT. Translated: CAWETGTGSFGELFF.

This chain joins TRBV19 and TRBJ1-1, with unresolved D. The CDR3 loop spans 15 amino acids. Germline V lookup: CDR1 LNHDA, CDR2 SQIVND (reference sequence). The V end lost 4 bases, the J end lost 4 bases, and 16 bases lay between the germline ends. The DNA of the CDR3 is TGTGCCAGTAGTACCCCCCCCGGGGAGCGCACTGAAGCTTTCTTT. The encoded protein is CASSTPPGERTEAFF.

The chain combines TRBV5-6 with TRBJ2-2; D possibly uses TRBD1 or TRBD2 (6 bases each). The germline gives CDR1 SGHDT, CDR2 YYEEEE. V was pared by 5 bases and J by 2 bases, with 13 bases between. The CDR3 length is 15 residues. CDR3 region: CASRVRGANTGELFF. CDR3 nucleotides: TGTGCCAGCAGAGTGAGGGGGGCAAACACCGGGGAGCTGTTTTTT.

This chain connects TRBV7-8 to TRBJ2-1; D may be TRBD1 or TRBD2 (6 bases each). CDR1 and CDR2 (germline): SGHVS, FQNEAQ. This CDR3 is 18 amino acids long. V was cut by 0 bases and J by 7 bases, with 22 bases left in between. DNA for the CDR3: TGTGCCAGCAGCTTAGCTGTCTTGGTGGGAGGAGGGGGGAATGAGCAGTTCTTC. This codes for CASSLAVLVGGGGNEQFF.

The V gene is TRBV28, the J gene TRBJ2-1, with 8 bases fitting TRBD1. The CDR3 is 17 amino acids. J was trimmed by 4 bases and V by 4 bases; bases with no gene match: 12. Looked up from germline, CDR1 is MDHEN and CDR2 is SYDVKM. As DNA, the CDR3 is TGTGCCAGCAGTTACGCCGACAGGGGAAGGTGGTACAATGAGCAGTTCTTC. Translated: CASSYADRGRWYNEQFF. Full variable domain (rest looked up from reference TRBV28 and TRBJ2-1): DVKVTQSSRYLVKRTGEKVFLECVQDMDHENMFWYRQDPGLGLRLIYFSYDVKMKEKGDIPEGYSVSREKKERFSLILESASTNQTSMYLCASSYADRGRWYNEQFFGPGTRLTVL.

V usage is TRBV9 and J usage is TRBJ2-3; 8 nucleotides match TRBD2. The CDR3 spans 17 residues. V trimming: 0 bases; J trimming: 2 bases; junction bases outside the gene matches: 8. Germline V gene sequence: CDR1 SGDLS, CDR2 YYNGEE. CDR3 nucleotides: TGTGCCAGCAGCGTAGCCCCTGCGGGGGGAGCCACAGATACGCAGTATTTT. Its protein product is CASSVAPAGGATDTQYF.

The chain recombines TRBV27 with TRBJ2-7, with D unclear. Germline values: CDR1 MNHEY, CDR2 SMNVEV (reference sequence). The V end lost 2 bases, the J end lost 2 bases, and 7 bases lay between the germline ends. The CDR3 is 13 amino acids. DNA for the CDR3: TGTGCCAGCAGTTTAGGGCTCGCCTACGAGCAGTACTTC. It codes for CASSLGLAYEQYF.

The chain links TRBV6-1 to TRBJ1-1, with D tentatively TRBD1 (6 bases). The CDR3 sequence is 15 residues long. V was cut by 2 bases and J by 4 bases, with 14 bases left in between. Germline assignment: CDR1 MNHNS and CDR2 SASEGT. The CDR3 sequence is CASSEIWQGSTEAFF. CDR3 coding DNA: TGTGCCAGCAGTGAAATATGGCAGGGGAGCACTGAAGCTTTCTTT.

By proportion, this clone is medium-sized. The chain combines TRBV5-1 with TRBJ1-2, with 8 bases fitting TRBD1. With V trimmed by 5 bases and J by 3 bases, 3 bases remained unmatched. Per germline, CDR1 SGHRS and CDR2 YFSETQ. This CDR3 has 13 residues. The CDR3 DNA is TGCGCCAGCAGTCCGACAGGGGACTATGGCTACACCTTC. It encodes CASSPTGDYGYTF.

The chain carries TRBV6-6 and TRBJ2-1; 12 positions match TRBD2. Germline V gives CDR1 MNHNY, CDR2 SVGAGI (reference sequence). The CDR3 is 16 amino acids. Trimming removed 8 bases from V and 9 bases from J; junction bases left unmatched: 14. For the CDR3, the DNA is TGTGCCAGCCGTCCTAGCGGGGGGGCCGGGGTAGGTGAGCAGTTCTTC. This codes for CASRPSGGAGVGEQFF.

The rearrangement links TRBV15 to TRBJ1-1; D gene uncertain. The CDR3 is made up of 12 amino acids. Trimming shortened V by 0 bases and J by 5 bases, and 4 bases separated the two germline ends. The germline CDR1 and CDR2 sequences are LNHNV and YYDKDF (reference sequence). In DNA, the CDR3 is TGTGCCACCAGCAGAGATACGACTGAAGCTTTCTTT. Translated: CATSRDTTEAFF.

The chain employs TRBV5-4 and TRBJ2-3; 8 positions match TRBD2. Per the germline V gene, CDR1 is SGHNT and CDR2 is YYREEE (reference sequence). V lost 9 bases and J lost 2; bases outside the gene matches: 8. The CDR3 has 14 residues. CDR3 loop: CATRRAGDTDTQYF. The CDR3 nucleotides are TGTGCCACGAGAAGAGCGGGAGACACAGATACGCAGTATTTT.

The chain combines TRBV2 with TRBJ1-1; 7 bases map to TRBD1. The CDR3 runs 13 residues. CDR1 and CDR2 (germline): SNHLY, FYNNEI. V lost 7 bases to trimming and J lost 1 base; unmatched junction nucleotides: 3. The CDR3 DNA follows: TGTGCCAGCACCCGGGACAGGAACACTGAAGCTTTCTTT. This sequence encodes CASTRDRNTEAFF. The full variable domain, with the rest looked up from reference TRBV2 and TRBJ1-1, is EPEVTQTPSHQVTQMGQEVILRCVPISNHLYFYWYRQILGQKVEFLVSFYNNEISEKSEIFDDQFSVERPDGSNFTLKIRSTKLEDSAMYFCASTRDRNTEAFFGQGTRLTVV.

The V gene is TRBV9, the J gene TRBJ1-2; D unclear. V was cut by 4 bases and J by 1 base, with 14 bases left in between. This CDR3 contains 15 residues. Germline loops: CDR1 SGDLS, CDR2 YYNGEE. In nucleotides, the CDR3 is TGTGCCAGCAGCAGACTCCCGGGTTTTAACTATGGCTACACCTTC. It specifies CASSRLPGFNYGYTF.

The rearrangement joins TRBV6-1 to TRBJ1-6, with a possible D match to TRBD1 (6 bases). Germline loops: CDR1 MNHNS, CDR2 SASEGT. V shed 1 base and J shed 8 bases, with 12 bases lying between them. This CDR3 region has 15 residues. The CDR3 sequence: CASSEGTAIYSPLHF. Written as DNA, the CDR3 is TGTGCCAGCAGTGAAGGGACAGCTATTTATTCACCCCTCCACTTT.

The genes are TRBV28 and TRBJ1-2, with no clear D. Germline V gene lookup returns CDR1 MDHEN and CDR2 SYDVKM. The V end lost 2 bases, the J end lost 2 bases, and 6 bases lay between the germline ends. The CDR3 totals 13 residues. The CDR3 loop is CASSLGLNYGYTF. DNA of the CDR3: TGTGCCAGCAGTTTAGGCCTGAACTATGGCTACACCTTC.

This chain joins TRBV7-3 and TRBJ2-3, with 9 bases lining up with TRBD2. The trim removed 3 bases at V and 4 bases at J, leaving 17 bases unmatched. The CDR3 is made up of 19 amino acids. Germline-derived CDR1 and CDR2 are SGHTA and FQGTGA. The CDR3 sequence is CASSLSTTIAGVGSDTQYF. The CDR3 bases are TGTGCCAGCAGCTTGTCCACTACGATAGCGGGAGTAGGATCAGATACGCAGTATTTT.

V gene TRBV9 combines with J gene TRBJ2-1; D is uncertain. From germline, CDR1 is SGDLS and CDR2 YYNGEE. This CDR3 has 16 residues. Between the trimmed V and J ends, which lost 0 bases and 2 bases, there was a span of 12 bases. CDR3 DNA: TGTGCCAGCAGCGTAGGGTCGAGAGGACCCTACAATGAGCAGTTCTTC. Translation gives CASSVGSRGPYNEQFF.